The rows below give T cell receptor beta chains drawn from one sample of a study of shared clonotypes between healthy human individuals. The method was immunoSEQ multiplex PCR; TCRdb's version includes in-frame clones alone and lacks a portion of them. The sample yields around 1.5 million clones, 98% seen once. The sequenced material came from naive CD4+ T cells sorted from blood. The origin of the receptors is a man in his thirties or forties in good health. Each CDR3 is given with its conserved first and last residue. A D gene is named only where the DNA matches it firmly. The size of a clone is reported for some rows only, either as once, few or many, or as a class for expanded clones.

V,size,J,D,CDR3,DNA
TRBV28,-,TRBJ2-3,TRBD2,CASGALAGGPADTQYF,TGTGCCAGCGGAGCTCTAGCGGGAGGGCCAGCAGATACGCAGTATTTT
TRBV6-1,-,TRBJ2-2,-,CASMDPYRAGELFF,TGTGCCAGCATGGACCCCTACAGGGCCGGGGAGCTGTTTTTT
TRBV19,-,TRBJ1-5,-,CASTTPGVVQPQHF,TGTGCCAGCACTACCCCCGGGGTTGTTCAGCCCCAGCATTTT
TRBV5-4,-,TRBJ2-2,TRBD2,CASSAGLAGRTGELFF,TGTGCCAGCAGCGCCGGACTAGCGGGACGCACCGGGGAGCTGTTTTTT
TRBV23-1,once,TRBJ2-7,-,CASSQTGTATYEQYF,TGCGCCAGCAGTCAAACCGGGACGGCAACCTACGAGCAGTACTTC
TRBV27,-,TRBJ1-2,TRBD1,CASSLQQGTDNYGYTF,TGTGCCAGCAGTTTACAGCAAGGGACAGATAACTATGGCTACACCTTC
TRBV29-1,-,TRBJ1-2,-,CSIWTENYGYTF,TGCAGCATCTGGACAGAAAACTATGGCTACACCTTC
TRBV5-4,-,TRBJ2-1,TRBD1,CASSFDRVGINEQFF,TGTGCCAGCAGCTTTGACAGGGTAGGCATCAATGAGCAGTTCTTC
TRBV9,-,TRBJ1-5,TRBD1,CASSTGHQPQHF,TGTGCCAGCTCGACAGGGCATCAGCCCCAGCATTTT
TRBV28,-,TRBJ2-2,TRBD2,CASGAGLASLTGELFF,TGTGCCAGCGGAGCGGGACTAGCCTCTCTCACCGGGGAGCTGTTTTTT
TRBV7-8,-,TRBJ2-7,TRBD2,CASSLVAGESYEQYF,TGTGCCAGCAGCTTAGTCGCGGGAGAGTCCTACGAGCAGTACTTC
TRBV28,-,TRBJ1-2,TRBD1,CASRQGRNDLGGYTF,TGTGCCAGCAGACAGGGGCGGAACGACCTAGGTGGCTACACCTTC
TRBV11-1,-,TRBJ2-5,-,CASSPRKENSQKTQYF,TGTGCCAGCAGCCCCAGAAAAGAAAATAGCCAGAAGACCCAGTACTTC
TRBV6-5,-,TRBJ1-2,-,CASSRTVSNDGYTF,TGTGCCAGCAGCCGGACAGTGAGCAATGATGGCTACACCTTC
TRBV9,-,TRBJ2-1,TRBD2,CASSPRTSGSFDNEQFF,TGTGCCAGCAGCCCAAGGACTAGCGGGAGTTTCGACAATGAGCAGTTCTTC
TRBV29-1,-,TRBJ2-5,TRBD2,CSVDPAGDQETQYF,TGCAGCGTTGATCCGGCGGGAGACCAAGAGACCCAGTACTTC
TRBV18,once,TRBJ2-7,TRBD2,CASSPLTSGRWYEQYF,TGTGCCAGCTCACCCTTGACTAGCGGGAGGTGGTACGAGCAGTACTTC
TRBV5-1,-,TRBJ2-1,-,CASSSRAINEQFF,TGCGCCAGCAGCTCCCGGGCCATCAATGAGCAGTTCTTC
TRBV6-5,-,TRBJ2-1,-,CASSYRAGTGWNEQFF,TGTGCCAGCAGTTACCGTGCGGGAACAGGGTGGAATGAGCAGTTCTTC
TRBV14,-,TRBJ1-1,-,CASSRGAEAFF,TGTGCCAGCAGCCGAGGAGCTGAAGCTTTCTTT
TRBV6-6,-,TRBJ2-3,TRBD2,CASSRKRLADTDTQYF,TGTGCCAGCAGTCGAAAACGACTAGCGGACACAGATACGCAGTATTTT
TRBV28,-,TRBJ2-7,TRBD2,CASSFLAGPGYEQYF,TGTGCCAGCAGTTTCCTAGCGGGACCGGGCTACGAGCAGTACTTC
TRBV18,-,TRBJ1-1,-,CASSPRPGGMNTEAFF,TGTGCCAGCTCACCAAGGCCGGGGGGGATGAACACTGAAGCTTTCTTT
TRBV9,-,TRBJ2-5,TRBD2,CASSVVRGGPGETQYF,TGTGCCAGCAGCGTAGTTAGGGGAGGGCCGGGAGAGACCCAGTACTTC
TRBV5-6,-,TRBJ1-2,-,CASTLKSFGYGYTF,TGTGCCAGCACCTTAAAATCCTTTGGGTATGGCTACACCTTC
TRBV9,-,TRBJ2-1,-,CASSVASSGPYNEQFF,TGTGCCAGCAGCGTAGCATCGAGCGGGCCGTACAATGAGCAGTTCTTC
TRBV13,-,TRBJ2-1,-,CASSLDPASSYNEQFF,TGTGCCAGCAGCTTAGATCCAGCAAGCTCCTACAATGAGCAGTTCTTC
TRBV6-6,-,TRBJ2-1,-,CASSLSGVYNEQFF,TGTGCCAGCAGTCTTAGCGGAGTTTACAATGAGCAGTTCTTC
TRBV30,-,TRBJ1-2,-,CAWSARVGAYYGYTF,TGTGCCTGGAGTGCTCGAGTCGGGGCCTACTATGGCTACACCTTC
TRBV28,once,TRBJ1-5,-,CASSSPIQPQHF,TGTGCCAGCAGTTCTCCGATTCAGCCCCAGCATTTT
TRBV10-1,-,TRBJ2-7,TRBD1,CASSQGMGTGSSYEQYF,TGCGCCAGCAGCCAGGGGATGGGGACAGGGAGCTCCTACGAGCAGTACTTC
TRBV10-3,-,TRBJ1-1,TRBD1,CAISMTGGNTEAFF,TGTGCCATCAGCATGACAGGGGGGAACACTGAAGCTTTCTTT
TRBV5-1,-,TRBJ2-3,-,CASSLTPTDTQYF,TGCGCCAGCAGCCTTACACCCACAGATACGCAGTATTTT
TRBV27,-,TRBJ2-3,-,CASSPRRTIDTQYF,TGTGCCAGCAGTCCCCGACGGACCATAGATACGCAGTATTTT
TRBV5-1,-,TRBJ1-2,-,CASSFSLDGYTF,TGCGCCAGCAGCTTTTCCTTAGATGGCTACACCTTC
TRBV11-1,-,TRBJ2-7,TRBD1,CASSPYRGQVPYEQYF,TGTGCCAGCAGCCCTTACAGGGGTCAGGTTCCCTACGAGCAGTACTTC
TRBV10-3,-,TRBJ1-4,-,CAIKDNQNEKLFF,TGTGCCATCAAAGATAATCAGAATGAAAAACTGTTTTTT
TRBV5-3,-,TRBJ2-7,-,CARSVGGVTYEQYF,TGTGCCAGAAGCGTGGGTGGGGTTACCTACGAGCAGTACTTC
TRBV18,-,TRBJ2-3,TRBD2,CASSPPRSSGTSSSTDTQYF,TGTGCCAGCTCACCACCGAGATCTAGCGGGACATCTTCTAGCACAGATACGCAGTATTTT
TRBV7-2,once,TRBJ1-5,-,CASSADIQPQHF,TGTGCCAGCAGCGCGGACATTCAGCCCCAGCATTTT
TRBV6-5,-,TRBJ2-7,TRBD1,CASSPDRVVYEQYF,TGTGCCAGCAGTCCGGACAGGGTGGTCTACGAGCAGTACTTC
TRBV30,-,TRBJ2-1,-,CAWSVGLGEQFF,TGTGCCTGGAGTGTAGGGCTGGGTGAGCAGTTCTTC
TRBV14,-,TRBJ2-7,TRBD2,CASRKRWPSGSSESYEQYF,TGTGCCAGCAGAAAGAGATGGCCTAGCGGGAGTTCCGAGTCCTACGAGCAGTACTTC
TRBV15,once,TRBJ2-1,TRBD2,CATSRVFWAGEGNEQFF,TGTGCCACCAGCAGAGTTTTTTGGGCGGGAGAAGGCAATGAGCAGTTCTTC
TRBV19,-,TRBJ2-3,-,CASRPTGTSTDTQYF,TGTGCCAGTAGACCAACCGGGACTAGCACAGATACGCAGTATTTT
TRBV7-3,-,TRBJ2-7,TRBD2,CASSLTDNRASGRIGMTYEQYF,TGTGCCAGCAGCTTAACGGATAATCGGGCTAGCGGGAGAATAGGCATGACCTACGAGCAGTACTTC
TRBV5-1,-,TRBJ1-2,-,CASSSGTNYGYTF,TGCGCCAGCAGCTCCGGGACAAACTATGGCTACACCTTC
TRBV30,-,TRBJ2-5,TRBD1,CAWRTGGGRLYQETQYF,TGTGCCTGGAGGACAGGGGGCGGGAGACTGTACCAAGAGACCCAGTACTTC
TRBV5-4,-,TRBJ1-1,TRBD1,CASSLGTGVNTEAFF,TGTGCCAGCAGCTTGGGTACAGGGGTGAACACTGAAGCTTTCTTT
TRBV9,-,TRBJ2-7,-,CASSARLVGEQYF,TGTGCCAGCAGCGCCCGACTAGTAGGCGAGCAGTACTTC
TRBV4-3,-,TRBJ2-1,TRBD1,CASSLQGESSYNEQFF,TGCGCCAGCAGCCTCCAGGGGGAGAGCTCCTACAATGAGCAGTTCTTC